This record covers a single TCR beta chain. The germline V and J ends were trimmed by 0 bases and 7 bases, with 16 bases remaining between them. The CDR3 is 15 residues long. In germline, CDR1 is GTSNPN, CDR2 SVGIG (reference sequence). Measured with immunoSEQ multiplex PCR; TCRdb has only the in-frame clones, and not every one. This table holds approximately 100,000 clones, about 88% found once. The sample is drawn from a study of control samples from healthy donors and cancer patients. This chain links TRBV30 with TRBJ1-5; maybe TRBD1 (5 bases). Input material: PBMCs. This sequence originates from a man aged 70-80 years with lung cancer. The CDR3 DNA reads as TGTGCCTGGAGTGTCAGGCATCTACGGGACCAGCCCCAGCATTTT. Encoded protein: CAWSVRHLRDQPQHF.